This T cell receptor (beta chain) was captured in a study of T-cell reconstitution after alpha-beta-depleted transplantation in children. Trimming removed 2 bases at V and 4 bases at J, with 13 bases between. CDR3 length equals 15 residues. During its preparation, the TCRbeta library received unique molecular identifiers. TCRdb used MiXCR to reprocess the PCR reads, holding one entry per CDR3 protein. In the table there are 600,000 to 700,000 distinct CDR3 sequences, roughly 17% of which are singletons. Source: PBMCs from the stem cell graft donor, taken from the stem cell graft. The TCR sequence derives from a human donor who donated a stem cell graft to a child with acute myeloid leukemia. The rearrangement joins TRBV12-3 or TRBV12-4 to TRBJ2-3; D gene unclear. The CDR3 nucleotides are TGTGCCAGCAGTTTAATTCCTCTCATCTCAGATACGCAGTATTTT. Its protein is CASSLIPLISDTQYF.